This entry concerns a single T cell receptor (beta chain). In the original analysis: Amplified reference gene primers provided the basis for estimating nucleated cell counts. Only in-frame clones appear in the TCRdb table, and some are missing; sequencing was by immunoSEQ multiplex PCR. The DNA gave D and trimming, while V, J and clone size come from that table. The repertoire holds around 320,000 clones, with 85% as singletons. The CDR3 length is 14 residues. In germline, CDR1 is MNHEY, CDR2 SVGAGI. V was clipped by 2 bases and J by 2 bases, with 9 bases between them. This record comes from a study of blood T cell repertoires in COVID-19. Turning to the study itself: Material from acute and convalescent COVID-19 was sourced from the United States, Italy and Spain.

This clonotype was obtained from a human donor in a cohort sampled during active COVID-19. Sequencing input: peripheral blood. The V and J genes are TRBV6-5 and TRBJ1-1; D might be TRBD1 (5 bases). For the CDR3, the DNA is TGTGCCAGCAGTTACGGACACCGAAACACTGAAGCTTTCTTT. Encoded protein: CASSYGHRNTEAFF.